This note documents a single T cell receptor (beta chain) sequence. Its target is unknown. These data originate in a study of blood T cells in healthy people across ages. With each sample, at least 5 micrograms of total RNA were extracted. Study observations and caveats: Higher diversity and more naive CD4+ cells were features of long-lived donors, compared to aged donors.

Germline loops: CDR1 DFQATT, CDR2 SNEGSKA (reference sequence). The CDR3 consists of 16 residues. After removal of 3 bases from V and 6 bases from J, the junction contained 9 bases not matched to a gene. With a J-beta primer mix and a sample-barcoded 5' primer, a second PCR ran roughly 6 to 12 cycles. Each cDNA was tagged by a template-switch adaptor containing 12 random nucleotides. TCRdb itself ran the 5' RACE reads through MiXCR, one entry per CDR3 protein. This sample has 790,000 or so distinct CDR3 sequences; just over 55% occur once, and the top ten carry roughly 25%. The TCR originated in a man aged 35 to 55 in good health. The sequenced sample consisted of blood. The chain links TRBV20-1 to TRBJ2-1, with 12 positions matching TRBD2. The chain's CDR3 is CSASGQLAGGPNEQFF. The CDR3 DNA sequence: TGCAGTGCTAGCGGCCAACTAGCGGGAGGCCCCAATGAGCAGTTCTTC.